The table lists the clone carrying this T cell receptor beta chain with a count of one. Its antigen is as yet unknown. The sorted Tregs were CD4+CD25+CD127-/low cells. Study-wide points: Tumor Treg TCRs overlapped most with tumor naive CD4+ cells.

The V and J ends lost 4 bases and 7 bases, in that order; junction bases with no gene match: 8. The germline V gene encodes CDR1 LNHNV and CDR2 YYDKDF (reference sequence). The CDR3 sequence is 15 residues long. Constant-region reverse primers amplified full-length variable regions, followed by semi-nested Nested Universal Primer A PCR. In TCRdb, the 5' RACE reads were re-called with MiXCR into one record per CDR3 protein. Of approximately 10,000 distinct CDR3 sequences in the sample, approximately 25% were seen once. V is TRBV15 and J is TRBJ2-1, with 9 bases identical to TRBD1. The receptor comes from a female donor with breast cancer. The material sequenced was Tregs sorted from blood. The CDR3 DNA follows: TGTGCCACCAGCAAATTGGACAGGGGCGGTAATGAGCAGTTCTTC. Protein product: CATSKLDRGGNEQFF.